This TCR beta chain was captured in a study of beta chain features in type 1 diabetes. The length of the CDR3 is 17 residues. The V gene's germline CDR1 is SGHRS and CDR2 YFSETQ. V shed 1 base and J 7 bases; nucleotides not matched to a gene: 14. Isolated RNA was reverse transcribed in full, so expressed TCRB transcripts were sequenced. Measured with immunoSEQ multiplex PCR; TCRdb has only the in-frame clones, and not every one. The data show hundreds of thousands of clones, with 11% to 15% seen just once and roughly 0.036% held by the top ten. Sorting produced populations that all topped 98% purity. This receptor was identified in a man aged 25 to 40 in good health. This sequence joins TRBV5-1 and TRBJ2-4; 7 bases line up with TRBD1. Sequenced input: naive CD4+ T cells from blood. CDR3: CASSLSPRQGLVNIQYF. The DNA of the CDR3 is TGCGCCAGCAGCTTGTCACCGAGACAGGGCTTGGTGAACATTCAGTACTTC.